This T cell receptor beta chain was obtained from a study of T cell responses to AZD1222 COVID-19 vaccine (dated by TCRdb to the early 2020s). Study-level background: AZD1222 recipients given second doses at about 4 weeks or at about 12 weeks were pooled, since spike-specific TCR depth and breadth were not found to differ between the two schedules. TCR sequencing covered fewer than 250 trial participants: 207 given two doses of AZD1222 and 26 given two doses of MenACWY control vaccine. Trial participants were enrolled by age into 18-55, 56-69 and 70-plus year subgroups, with about 150, 28 and 57 TCR-sequenced participants respectively.

Concerning this clone itself: What this receptor recognizes is not known. Base qualities are not at hand, and no much larger clone is one base apart.

The sample's time point label is to be understood as: baseline before first vaccination. Vaccinee samples came from UK trials COV001 and COV002, including a single-blind randomized controlled phase 2/3 trial of AZD1222 (ChAdOx1 nCoV-19) in healthy adults. For TCRbeta chain sequencing, PBMC samples from trial participants were taken at day 0 and at day 28 after the second dose. CDR1 is given as SGDLS and CDR2 as YYNGEE, both from the germline V gene. The CDR3 runs 14 amino acids, cysteine and phenylalanine included. Just CDR3 DNA is preserved here, 42 bases in frame from base 1. Germline trimming amounts to 4 bases on V and 6 bases on J, with 7 as the count of junction bases outside the gene matches. The CDR3 regions of human TCRbeta chains were analyzed by immunosequencing. On the authors' methods: Repertoire TCRs were matched against a reference library of SARS-CoV-2-specific TCRs generated with the MIRA antigen-specificity platform. Breadth meant the fraction of unique TCRs that were SARS-CoV-2-associated, whereas depth meant the fraction of total T cells that were SARS-CoV-2-associated. Using the MIRA data, each spike-specific TCR was assigned both to the spike region to which the TCR was reactive and to a CD4 or CD8 class. Log10-transformed breadth and depth values were compared by one-way ANOVA with Sidak's multiple comparisons tests. Entries here come from immuneACCESS through TCRdb and include only in-frame sequences with V and J called. Some clones fail to appear in such tables; in the studies checked, an unresolved V gene covers under half of the shortfall, and the cause of the remainder is unknown. V, J and clone size derive from that table, while D and trimming were established from the DNA sequence. The sample table records fewer than 200,000 clones; roughly 90% of these occur just once. The ten biggest clones cover 1.6% of the sample.

The full study reports these points: Conclusions about previously exposed vaccinees are limited because only a handful of AZD1222 recipients were SARS-CoV-2 seropositive at baseline. Because no samples from the day 14 peak response were available, repertoires could be characterized only after the peak T cell response. A significant rise in spike-specific TCR breadth and depth was observed after two AZD1222 doses relative to day 0 and relative to MenACWY recipients. In the small 56-69-year group, the increase in depth fell short of significance, most likely because of low power. Epitopes outside the regions mutated in the B.1.351 and B.1.1.7 variants were reportedly recognized by nearly half of the unique spike-specific TCRs. Most participants were white British and females outnumbered males, and the authors suggested that clonal diversity may have been underestimated. Vaccine-associated CD4 TCRs spanned the whole spike protein, with dominant responses in regions 160-218 and 743-854.

The sample in question was peripheral blood, obtained on day 0 of AZD1222 vaccination. This receptor chain uses TRBV9 and TRBJ2-3; 8 junctional bases match TRBD1. The sequence derives from an adult in good health. CDR3 region: CASSSRTGLDTQYF. The bases read TGTGCCAGCAGCTCGCGGACAGGGTTGGATACGCAGTATTTT.